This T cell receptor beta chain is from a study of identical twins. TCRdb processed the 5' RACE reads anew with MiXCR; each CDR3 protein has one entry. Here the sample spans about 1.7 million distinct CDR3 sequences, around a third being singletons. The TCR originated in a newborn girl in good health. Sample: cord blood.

Written as DNA, the CDR3 is TGTGCCAGCAGTCCTAGACTAGCGGAAAGCTCCTACAATGAGCAGTACTTC. Translation: CASSPRLAESSYNEQYF. The V gene is TRBV12-3 or TRBV12-4, the J gene TRBJ2-1; 9 positions match TRBD2. TRBJ2-7 explains the end of the DNA better; the J call may be wrong. The CDR3 contains 17 residues.